This TCR beta chain was captured in a study of control samples from healthy donors and cancer patients. The method was immunoSEQ multiplex PCR; TCRdb's version includes in-frame clones alone and lacks a portion of them. The sample has about 410,000 clones; 80% to 95% are singletons. The CDR3 sequence is 12 residues long. V was trimmed by 0 bases and J by 7 bases, leaving 6 bases between them. Germline V gene sequence: CDR1 ENHRY, CDR2 SYGVKD. The material sequenced was PBMCs. This chain joins TRBV10-3 and TRBJ2-5; no clear D. The receptor was isolated from a man aged 40-49 years with head and neck cancer. The CDR3 DNA sequence: TGTGCCATCAGTGAGTCGACTTGGACCCAGTACTTC. It translates to CAISESTWTQYF.